These T cell receptor beta chains were read from a single sample in a study of T cells in Graves' hyperthyroidism and ophthalmopathy. MiXCR was run by TCRdb on the multiplex PCR reads, yielding one entry per CDR3 protein. The sample has about 560,000 distinct CDR3 sequences, 16% seen once. Sequencing input: blood. These receptors all stem from a woman under 30 with Graves' hyperthyroidism. Both conserved end residues are part of each CDR3. A D gene is named only where the DNA matches it firmly. Clone size, where shown, is once, few, many, or a class for clones that have expanded.

CDR3aa	CDR3nt	abundance	d_gene	j_gene	v_gene
CASSLGTSGGENIQYF	TGTGCCAGCAGCTTGGGGACTAGCGGGGGGGAAAACATTCAGTACTTC	-	TRBD2	TRBJ2-4	TRBV5-4
CSAHETSSNNEQFF	TGCAGTGCACATGAGACTTCCTCCAACAATGAGCAGTTCTTC	-	-	TRBJ2-1	TRBV20-1
CASSGGADTQYF	TGTGCCAGTAGCGGGGGGGCTGATACGCAGTATTTT	many	TRBD2	TRBJ2-3	TRBV12-3/TRBV12-4
CASRDGPIKNSPLHF	TGTGCCAGCAGGGACGGACCGATCAAGAATTCACCCCTCCACTTT	-	-	TRBJ1-6	TRBV12-3/TRBV12-4
CASDQADYGYTF	TGTGCCAGCGATCAGGCGGACTATGGCTACACCTTC	few	-	TRBJ1-2	TRBV28
CSATEGRYQETQYF	TGCAGTGCAACCGAGGGACGGTACCAAGAGACCCAGTACTTC	many	-	TRBJ2-5	TRBV20-1
CASSVGGEVVTYTDTQYF	TGTGCCAGCAGCGTAGGGGGTGAAGTTGTAACCTACACAGATACGCAGTATTTT	-	-	TRBJ2-3	TRBV9
CASGLVPGTPMNTEAFF	TGTGCTAGTGGTTTGGTACCGGGGACACCCATGAACACTGAAGCTTTCTTT	-	-	TRBJ1-1	TRBV12-5
CASRLLGGQGHREDTF	TGTGCCAGCAGACTCTTAGGGGGACAGGGGCACCGGGAAGACACCTTC	many	TRBD1	TRBJ1-2	TRBV27
CASLLAGGRETQYF	TGTGCCAGCCTATTAGCGGGGGGGCGAGAGACCCAGTACTTC	many	TRBD2	TRBJ2-5	TRBV2
CASRRMDEDYEQYF	TGCGCCAGCAGAAGAATGGACGAGGACTACGAGCAGTACTTC	few	-	TRBJ2-7	TRBV10-2
CASSDRGKDTQYF	TGCGCCAGCAGTGACCGGGGTAAAGATACGCAGTATTTT	few	-	TRBJ2-3	TRBV10-1
CASSSGTSGSDTQYF	TGTGCCAGCAGCTCTGGGACTAGCGGGAGTGATACGCAGTATTTT	-	TRBD2	TRBJ2-3	TRBV4-2
CASSVWWGNTIYF	TGTGCCAGCAGTGTTTGGTGGGGAAACACCATATATTTT	-	-	TRBJ1-3	TRBV2
CASSSRQVARYNEQFF	TGTGCCAGCAGTTCCCGACAGGTGGCGAGATACAATGAGCAGTTCTTC	many	-	TRBJ2-1	TRBV12-3/TRBV12-4
CASSYSRHPLNTEAFF	TGTGCCAGCAGTTACTCACGACACCCTCTGAACACTGAAGCTTTCTTT	once	-	TRBJ1-1	TRBV6-5
CSARESAPQETQYF	TGCAGTGCTAGAGAATCGGCACCTCAAGAGACCCAGTACTTC	few	-	TRBJ2-5	TRBV20-1
CASSVMVQSNTEVFF	TGTGCCAGCAGCGTTATGGTACAGTCCAACACTGAAGTTTTCTTT	many	-	TRBJ1-1	TRBV7-2
CASSHDINTGELFF	TGTGCCAGCAGCCACGATATCAACACCGGGGAGCTGTTTTTT	few	-	TRBJ2-2	TRBV5-5
CASSLAPIGGPNQPQHF	TGCGCCAGCAGCTTGGCCCCTATAGGGGGGCCCAATCAGCCCCAGCATTTT	-	-	TRBJ1-5	TRBV5-1
CASSGWGEQYF	TGTGCCAGCAGCGGGTGGGGAGAGCAGTACTTC	-	-	TRBJ2-7	TRBV28
CSATDPSHGYTF	TGCAGTGCCACGGACCCTTCTCATGGCTACACCTTC	many	-	TRBJ1-2	TRBV20-1
CASSLSRDSEAFF	TGTGCCAGCAGTTTGTCTAGGGACAGTGAAGCTTTCTTT	few	TRBD1	TRBJ1-1	TRBV12-3/TRBV12-4
CASSLELSEAFF	TGTGCCAGCAGTTTAGAGCTCTCTGAAGCTTTCTTT	many	-	TRBJ1-1	TRBV28
CASSQGVLSKETQYF	TGTGCCAGCAGCCAAGGAGTCTTGAGTAAAGAGACCCAGTACTTC	many	-	TRBJ2-5	TRBV3-1
CASSAKPTGNTEAFF	TGTGCCAGCAGCGCGAAGCCGACAGGGAACACTGAAGCTTTCTTT	many	-	TRBJ1-1	TRBV9
CARRRLGLGEDTQYF	TGTGCCAGGAGGAGGCTGGGGCTAGGTGAAGATACGCAGTATTTT	-	-	TRBJ2-3	TRBV3-1
CASSFAANYGYTF	TGTGCCAGCAGTTTTGCAGCTAACTATGGCTACACCTTC	few	-	TRBJ1-2	TRBV12-3/TRBV12-4